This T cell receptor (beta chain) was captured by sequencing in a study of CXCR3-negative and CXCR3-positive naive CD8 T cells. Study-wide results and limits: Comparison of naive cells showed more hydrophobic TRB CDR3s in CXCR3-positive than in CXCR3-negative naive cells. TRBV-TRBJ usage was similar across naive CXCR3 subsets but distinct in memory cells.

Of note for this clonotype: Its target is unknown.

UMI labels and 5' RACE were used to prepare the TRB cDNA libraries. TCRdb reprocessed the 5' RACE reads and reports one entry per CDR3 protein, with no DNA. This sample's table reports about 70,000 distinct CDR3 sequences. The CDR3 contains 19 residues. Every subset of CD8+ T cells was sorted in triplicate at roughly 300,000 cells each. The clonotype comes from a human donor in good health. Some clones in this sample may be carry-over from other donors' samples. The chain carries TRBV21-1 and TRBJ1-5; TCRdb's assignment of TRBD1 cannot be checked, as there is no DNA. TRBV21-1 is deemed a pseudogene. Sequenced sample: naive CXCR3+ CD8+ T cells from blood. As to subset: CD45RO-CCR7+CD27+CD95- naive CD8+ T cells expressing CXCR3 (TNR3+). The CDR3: CASIIHPGGKGCSNQPQHF.